This is a list of T cell receptor beta chains from one sample in a study of Graves' ophthalmopathy and Graves' hyperthyroidism. From the multiplex PCR reads, TCRdb called clonotypes with MiXCR, one entry per CDR3 protein. Counted here are about 400,000 distinct CDR3 sequences, 15% occurring once; the ten biggest clones make up 7%. The source material was peripheral blood. Source of these receptors: a woman aged 18-35 years with stable Graves' hyperthyroidism. Each CDR3 is given without its conserved first and last residue. The D gene is left open where the match is weak.

>TRBV7-8|TRBD1|TRBJ1-1
ASSRRQGRTEAF
>TRBV6-1|.|TRBJ1-2
ASSRGGPNYGYT
>TRBV12-3/TRBV12-4|TRBD2|TRBJ2-5
ASSLQRGGNSQETQY
>TRBV5-1|TRBD2|TRBJ2-5
ASSSSGTSGGGETQY
>TRBV19|.|TRBJ1-2
ASSLVRGDGYT
>TRBV12-3/TRBV12-4|.|TRBJ1-2
ASSLSSSPNYGYT
>TRBV6-1|.|TRBJ1-1
ASSQGGEAF
>TRBV6-2/TRBV6-3|.|TRBJ1-4
ASSREDYSELF
>TRBV29-1|TRBD1|TRBJ1-1
SVVRGLNTEAF
>TRBV25-1|TRBD1|TRBJ1-3
ASSDPQGEGNTIY
>TRBV6-2/TRBV6-3|.|TRBJ1-6
ASSDKFTLH
>TRBV7-3|.|TRBJ2-4
ASSLGPFGAKNIKY
>TRBV13|.|TRBJ1-2
ASSPARGVLGYT
>TRBV12-3/TRBV12-4|.|TRBJ2-5
ASIGKGTTQY
>TRBV24-1|.|TRBJ1-1
ATSDLTGGRGAF
>TRBV11-2|.|TRBJ1-1
ASSWDGGAPNTEAF
>TRBV6-2/TRBV6-3|.|TRBJ1-5
ASSYLWRGSNQPQH
>TRBV7-3|.|TRBJ1-1
ASSLAPTGTEAF
>TRBV13|.|TRBJ2-7
ASSLFTRGLSYEQY
>TRBV6-1|TRBD1|TRBJ2-7
ASSEITGGPLYEQY
>TRBV19|.|TRBJ1-2
ASNTTPSGGYT
>TRBV2|TRBD1|TRBJ1-6
ASSESGQPNSPLH
>TRBV13|TRBD1|TRBJ1-1
ASSLRGQDLNTEAF
>TRBV12-3/TRBV12-4|TRBD1|TRBJ2-2
ASSLARTGGLF
>TRBV20-1|.|TRBJ2-7
SARDDGHSAPSRVYEQY
>TRBV6-2/TRBV6-3|TRBD1|TRBJ2-7
ASIASGQGTPEQY